The T cell receptor (beta chain) under discussion was sequenced for a study of blood T cell repertoires in COVID-19. Assay used: immunoSEQ multiplex PCR; TCRdb lists only in-frame clones, some missing. Of about 360,000 clones detected, roughly 88% appear once; the ten largest clones hold around 1.9%. Germline V gene sequence: CDR1 SSHAT, CDR2 FNYEAQ (reference sequence). The CDR3 runs to 16 residues. With 5 bases removed from V and 5 bases from J, the gap between germline ends came to 18 bases. The rearrangement uses TRBV7-7 and TRBJ2-2; a weak D match, TRBD2 (7 bases). The receptor was isolated from a woman aged 40-49 years with acute COVID-19. The sequenced sample was PBMCs or T cells enriched from blood (not recorded which). CDR3 in DNA: TGTGCCAGCAGCCCCCAACCGGGGGGCGGAACCGGGGAGCTGTTTTTT. It specifies CASSPQPGGGTGELFF. Looking up the rest from reference TRBV7-7 and TRBJ2-2 gives the full variable domain: GAGVSQSPRYKVTKRGQDVTLRCDPISSHATLYWYQQALGQGPEFLTYFNYEAQPDKSGLPSDRFSAERPEGSISTLTIQRTEQRDSAMYRCASSPQPGGGTGELFFGEGSRLTVL.